This T cell receptor beta chain is from a study of blood T cells in healthy people across ages. Study-level points and caveats: Across samples, TCR beta diversity tracked strongly with naive T cell percentage.

The second PCR ran about 6 to 11 cycles with a sample-barcoded 5' primer and J-beta primers. MiXCR was run by TCRdb on the 5' RACE reads, yielding one entry per CDR3 protein. The sample records roughly 1.4 million distinct CDR3 sequences, roughly 60% being singletons. This CDR3 contains 12 residues. Germline assignment: CDR1 MNHNS and CDR2 SASEGT. Trimming took off 6 bases at V and 7 bases at J, with 10 bases between the two ends. This clonotype was counted a few times. Antigen: not known. The study isolated at least 6 million PBMCs from each sample. The sequence was obtained from a young man in good health. The sample taken for sequencing was blood. The rearrangement joins TRBV6-1 to TRBJ2-1, with D unclear. CDR3 sequence reads: CASSPIGNEQFF. The DNA of the CDR3 is TGTGCCAGCAGCCCCATTGGGAATGAGCAGTTCTTC.